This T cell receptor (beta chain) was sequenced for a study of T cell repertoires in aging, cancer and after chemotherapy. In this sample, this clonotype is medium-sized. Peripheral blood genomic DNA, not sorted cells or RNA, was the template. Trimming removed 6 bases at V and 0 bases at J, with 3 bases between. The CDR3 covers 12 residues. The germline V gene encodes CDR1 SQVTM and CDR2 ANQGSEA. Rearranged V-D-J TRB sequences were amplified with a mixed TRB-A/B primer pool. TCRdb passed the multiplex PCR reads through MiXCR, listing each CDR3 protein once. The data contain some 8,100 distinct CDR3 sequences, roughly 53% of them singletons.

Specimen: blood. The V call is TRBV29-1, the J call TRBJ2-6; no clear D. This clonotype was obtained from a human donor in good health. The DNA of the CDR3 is TGCAGCGTGCTCTCTGGGGCCAACGTCCTGACTTTC. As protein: CSVLSGANVLTF.